The 5 T cell receptor beta chains in this list originate from one sample, sequenced in a study of blood T cell repertoires in COVID-19. The repertoire was sequenced with immunoSEQ multiplex PCR; TCRdb's copy has only in-frame clones and lacks some. The repertoire holds 30,000 to 50,000 clones, with around 85% as singletons. Sequenced sample: peripheral blood. The receptors were gathered from a man between 60 and 75 years old with acute or convalescent COVID-19.

The genes are TRBV5-1 and TRBJ2-1; TRBD2 agrees at 12 bases. In germline, CDR1 is SGHRS, CDR2 YFSETQ. J gave up 9 bases and V 1 base, and 8 bases lay outside the gene matches. The CDR3 is 16 amino acids. The CDR3 DNA reads TGCGCCAGCAGCTTGTTGACTAGCGGGGGACAGGGTGAGCAGTTCTTC. It specifies CASSLLTSGGQGEQFF. Supplemented by reference TRBV5-1 and TRBJ2-1, the full variable domain reads KAGVTQTPRYLIKTRGQQVTLSCSPISGHRSVSWYQQTPGQGLQFLFEYFSETQRNKGNFPGRFSGRQFSNSRSEMNVSTLELGDSALYLCASSLLTSGGQGEQFFGPGTRLTVL.

The V gene is TRBV12-3 or TRBV12-4, the J gene TRBJ2-7; TRBD2 might be the D (5 bases). The germline V and J ends were trimmed by 6 bases and 6 bases, with 15 bases remaining between them. The CDR3 covers 13 residues. Written as DNA, the CDR3 is TGTGCCAGCAGCCGAATGATACGGGGCGAGCAGTACTTC. It yields the protein CASSRMIRGEQYF.

This clone was seen only a few times. The genes are TRBV18 and TRBJ1-1; no definite D call. The germline CDR1 and CDR2 sequences are KGHSH and LQKENI. Trimming removed 6 bases from V and 3 bases from J, with 11 bases in between. This CDR3 spans 13 amino acids. CDR3 sequence: CASSLGSDTEAFF. DNA of the CDR3: TGTGCCAGCTCCTTGGGGAGTGACACTGAAGCTTTCTTT.

This chain joins TRBV23-1 and TRBJ2-2; D not resolved. TRBV23-1 is an open reading frame, and its role is uncertain. V was clipped by 6 bases and J by 2 bases, with 13 bases between them. This CDR3 spans 15 amino acids. CDR3 DNA sequence: TGCGCCAGCAGACAGACCGATACCAACACCGGGGAGCTGTTTTTT. Protein sequence: CASRQTDTNTGELFF.

The chain is built from TRBV7-9 and TRBJ2-7; 7 bases align to TRBD1. The CDR3 loop spans 15 amino acids. Germline CDR1 and CDR2: SEHNR and FQNEAQ (reference sequence). The ends lost 5 bases at V and 0 bases at J; junction bases unmatched: 7. Here the CDR3 DNA reads TGTGCCAGCAGCCCCGGGACAGCGAGCTCCTACGAGCAGTACTTC. It yields the protein CASSPGTASSYEQYF.